These T cell receptor beta chains were read from a single sample in a study of cytomegalovirus exposure and HLA in healthy donors. Generated by immunoSEQ multiplex PCR, the TCRdb table keeps only in-frame clones and is missing some. The sample consists of some 150,000 clones, approximately 78% of them appearing once. Sequenced material: PBMCs. Receptors originate from a woman aged 50 to 60 in good health and CMV-seropositive. The CDR3 runs from the conserved cysteine through the conserved F or W. The D gene is left open where the match is weak. Clone size is not always given. Where it is, it says once, few, many or a class for expanded clones.

v_gene,j_gene,d_gene,abundance,CDR3aa,CDR3nt
TRBV5-1,TRBJ1-2,NA,NA,CASSLGLRYGYTF,TGCGCCAGCAGCTTGGGACTTCGCTATGGCTACACCTTC
TRBV13,TRBJ1-2,NA,NA,CASSTPGYYGYTF,TGTGCCAGCAGCACCCCAGGCTACTATGGCTACACCTTC
TRBV7-2,TRBJ1-2,NA,NA,CASSSAPYDSYGYTF,TGTGCCAGCAGCTCCGCACCATACGACAGCTATGGCTACACCTTC
TRBV2,TRBJ2-3,TRBD2,NA,CASIGTSGRTTDTQYF,TGTGCCAGCATCGGGACTAGCGGGAGGACGACAGATACGCAGTATTTT
TRBV2,TRBJ2-1,TRBD1,NA,CASRVSGGSEQFF,TGTGCCAGCAGAGTTTCAGGGGGCAGTGAGCAGTTCTTC
TRBV7-2,TRBJ2-7,TRBD2,NA,CASSSPAGWSYEQYF,TGTGCCAGCAGCTCACCAGCGGGGTGGTCCTACGAGCAGTACTTC
TRBV5-1,TRBJ1-2,NA,NA,CASSLEGALERGYTF,TGCGCCAGCAGCTTGGAAGGGGCATTGGAGCGAGGCTACACCTTC
TRBV29-1,TRBJ1-2,TRBD1,NA,CSTQGQGLGYTF,TGCAGCACTCAGGGACAGGGACTTGGCTACACCTTC
TRBV5-6,TRBJ1-1,NA,NA,CASSLGVVATEAFF,TGTGCCAGCAGCTTGGGAGTTGTCGCCACTGAAGCTTTCTTT
TRBV6-1,TRBJ1-1,NA,NA,CASRESGIAEAFF,TGTGCCAGCAGAGAATCAGGGATCGCTGAAGCTTTCTTT
TRBV13,TRBJ1-3,NA,NA,CASSIGTGFRGNTIYF,TGTGCCAGTAGCATAGGAACAGGGTTTAGAGGAAACACCATATATTTT
TRBV20-1,TRBJ2-1,TRBD2,NA,CSARTRIEQFF,TGCAGTGCCCGGACTAGAATAGAGCAGTTCTTC
TRBV5-4,TRBJ2-1,TRBD2,few,CASSRNSGASYNEQFF,TGTGCCAGCAGCCGGAATAGCGGGGCCTCCTACAATGAGCAGTTCTTC
TRBV27,TRBJ2-5,NA,NA,CASSRRVRGLQETQYF,TGTGCCAGCAGCCGTCGGGTGCGTGGCCTACAAGAGACCCAGTACTTC
TRBV27,TRBJ2-1,TRBD2,NA,CASSLSLGGGANEQFF,TGTGCCAGCAGTTTATCACTCGGCGGGGGGGCCAATGAGCAGTTCTTC
TRBV15,TRBJ2-1,NA,NA,CATSRRGGFNEQFF,TGTGCCACCAGCAGGAGGGGGGGTTTCAATGAGCAGTTCTTC
TRBV23-1,TRBJ2-5,NA,NA,CASSPLRDNQETQYF,TGCGCCAGCAGCCCCCTGAGGGACAACCAAGAGACCCAGTACTTC
TRBV5-1,TRBJ2-5,TRBD2,NA,CASSRGTSGPQETQYF,TGCGCCAGCAGCCGAGGGACTAGCGGGCCCCAAGAGACCCAGTACTTC
TRBV11-1,TRBJ2-1,NA,NA,CASSSGAQHNEQFF,TGTGCCAGCAGCTCAGGCGCCCAACACAATGAGCAGTTCTTC
TRBV7-2,TRBJ2-7,NA,NA,CASSLTRASRYEQYF,TGTGCCAGCAGCCTGACACGCGCCTCCCGATACGAGCAGTACTTC
TRBV5-4,TRBJ2-1,TRBD1,NA,CASSLGDRGYNEQFF,TGTGCCAGCAGCTTGGGCGACAGGGGCTACAATGAGCAGTTCTTC
TRBV5-1,TRBJ2-7,TRBD2,NA,CASSPPGGKLYEQYF,TGCGCCAGCAGCCCACCGGGAGGGAAGTTGTACGAGCAGTACTTC
TRBV19,TRBJ1-4,NA,NA,CASSMQGTPGSWNEKLFF,TGTGCCAGTAGTATGCAGGGGACGCCAGGATCATGGAATGAAAAACTGTTTTTT
TRBV6-6,TRBJ1-2,NA,NA,CASSYGSGNYGYTF,TGTGCCAGCAGTTACGGGTCCGGGAACTATGGCTACACCTTC
TRBV6-5,TRBJ2-5,NA,NA,CASSYLETQYF,TGTGCCAGCAGTTACCTGGAGACCCAGTACTTC
TRBV5-8,TRBJ2-1,TRBD1,NA,CASSLAGTGNDEQFF,TGTGCCAGCAGCTTGGCCGGGACAGGGAACGATGAGCAGTTCTTC
TRBV9,TRBJ1-2,TRBD1,NA,CASSVITGDGYTF,TGTGCCAGCAGCGTAATAACAGGGGATGGCTACACCTTC
TRBV4-3,TRBJ2-7,NA,once,CASSQNTGPYEQYF,TGCGCCAGCAGCCAGAACACAGGACCCTACGAGCAGTACTTC
TRBV7-9,TRBJ1-2,NA,NA,CASSLVYYGYTF,TGTGCCAGCAGCTTAGTGTATTATGGCTACACCTTC
TRBV7-3,TRBJ1-1,TRBD1,once,CASSSTGGNTEAFF,TGTGCCAGCAGCTCAACAGGGGGTAACACTGAAGCTTTCTTT
TRBV18,TRBJ2-7,TRBD1,NA,CASSPGTGNEQYF,TGTGCCAGCTCACCAGGGACAGGAAACGAGCAGTACTTC
TRBV7-2,TRBJ2-3,NA,NA,CASTDSQGATTPTDTQYF,TGTGCCAGCACCGACTCACAGGGCGCCACCACTCCCACAGATACGCAGTATTTT
TRBV2,TRBJ2-1,TRBD2,NA,CASTASGRYNEQFF,TGTGCCAGCACGGCTAGCGGGAGGTACAATGAGCAGTTCTTC
TRBV30,TRBJ1-1,NA,NA,CAWSVGGGRATEAFF,TGTGCCTGGAGTGTAGGCGGGGGTCGGGCCACTGAAGCTTTCTTT
TRBV29-1,TRBJ1-5,TRBD1,few,CSVAQGNSNQPQHF,TGCAGCGTTGCACAGGGGAATAGCAATCAGCCCCAGCATTTT
TRBV6-5,TRBJ2-2,TRBD2,once,CASRAAGLTGELFF,TGTGCCAGCAGGGCAGCGGGATTAACCGGGGAGCTGTTTTTT
TRBV4-1,TRBJ2-1,NA,NA,CASSPGQQLYNEQFF,TGCGCCAGCAGCCCTGGACAGCAGCTCTACAATGAGCAGTTCTTC
TRBV7-6,TRBJ1-1,NA,NA,CASSLAGWGAEAFF,TGTGCCAGCAGCTTAGCGGGCTGGGGCGCTGAAGCTTTCTTT
TRBV13,TRBJ1-1,TRBD1,NA,CASSLTGAMNTEAFF,TGTGCCAGCAGCTTAACAGGGGCCATGAACACTGAAGCTTTCTTT
TRBV7-8,TRBJ1-2,NA,NA,CASSWGDFIDNGYTF,TGTGCCAGCAGCTGGGGGGACTTTATCGATAATGGCTACACCTTC
TRBV6-5,TRBJ2-1,NA,NA,CASSYTRTYNEQFF,TGTGCCAGCAGTTACACCCGGACATACAATGAGCAGTTCTTC